This entry lists 16 T cell receptor beta chains sequenced from one sample in a study of cytomegalovirus exposure and HLA in healthy donors. The PCR was carried out with 60 Vbeta primers and 13 Jbeta primers. Profiled with immunoSEQ multiplex PCR; TCRdb holds only in-frame clones, not every one. The sample includes about 130,000 clones. Sequenced input: PBMCs. The receptor set was obtained from a woman aged 55-75 years in good health and CMV-seronegative.

This chain connects TRBV5-1 to TRBJ2-7; TRBD2 agrees at 11 bases. Per the germline V gene, CDR1 is SGHRS and CDR2 is YFSETQ. V was clipped by 0 bases and J by 5 bases; unmatched bases: 7. The CDR3 sequence is 16 residues long. The CDR3 region is CASSLGSLAGGNEQYF. DNA for the CDR3: TGCGCCAGCAGCTTGGGTTCGCTAGCGGGAGGAAACGAGCAGTACTTC.

The CDR3 reads CASSSSGTGFYEQYF. The CDR3 bases are TGCGCCAGCAGCTCCTCCGGGACAGGCTTCTACGAGCAGTACTTC. The genes are TRBV5-1 and TRBJ2-7, with TRBD1 identical over 8 bases. The CDR3 covers 15 residues. The trim removed 3 bases at V and 3 bases at J, leaving 8 bases unmatched. In germline, CDR1 is SGHRS, CDR2 YFSETQ.

The gene calls are TRBV6-5 and TRBJ2-5; D is undetermined. The CDR3 has 13 amino acids. The V end lost 5 bases, the J end lost 7 bases, and 14 bases lay between the germline ends. Germline lookup yields CDR1 MNHEY and CDR2 SVGAGI. In DNA form, the CDR3 reads TGTGCCAGCAGTATCGGCAGGCTTGGGACCCAGTACTTC. Translated: CASSIGRLGTQYF.

This chain joins TRBV5-1 and TRBJ2-5; D is possibly TRBD1 (5 bases). This CDR3 has 13 residues. Germline CDR1 reads SGHRS; CDR2 reads YFSETQ. Trimming took off 3 bases at V and 1 base at J, with 7 bases between the two ends. CDR3: CASSSTAQETQYF. The CDR3 region has the DNA TGCGCCAGCAGCTCGACAGCCCAAGAGACCCAGTACTTC.

V gene TRBV7-9 combines with J gene TRBJ2-7; TRBD2 is a possible D gene (5 bases). The CDR3 length is 13 residues. CDR1 is SEHNR, CDR2 FQNEAQ, per germline (reference sequence). Trimming shortened V by 5 bases and J by 7 bases, and 15 bases separated the two germline ends. Here the CDR3 reads CASSRGLSGEQYF. The CDR3 DNA reads TGTGCCAGCAGCCGAGGACTCTCGGGGGAGCAGTACTTC.

The V gene is TRBV9, the J gene TRBJ2-1; D uncertain. The CDR3 extends over 15 amino acids. Germline CDR1 SGDLS, CDR2 YYNGEE. Deletions cut 3 bases from V and 9 bases from J, with 19 bases between. CDR3 bases: TGTGCCAGCAGCGAGGCCCCCACAGTTTATCGTGAGCAGTTCTTC. Its protein product is CASSEAPTVYREQFF.

The rearrangement links TRBV5-1 to TRBJ2-1; tentatively, D is TRBD2 (7 bases). Germline-derived CDR1 and CDR2 are SGHRS and YFSETQ. This CDR3 has 15 amino acids. V gave up 0 bases and J gave up 8 bases, with 15 bases separating them. CDR3 sequence (DNA): TGCGCCAGCAGCTTGGCGGGGGGCAAGTTTGATGAGCAGTTCTTC. This codes for CASSLAGGKFDEQFF. The whole variable domain, filled in from reference TRBV5-1 and TRBJ2-1, reads KAGVTQTPRYLIKTRGQQVTLSCSPISGHRSVSWYQQTPGQGLQFLFEYFSETQRNKGNFPGRFSGRQFSNSRSEMNVSTLELGDSALYLCASSLAGGKFDEQFFGPGTRLTVL.

The rearrangement joins TRBV14 to TRBJ1-5; D perhaps matches TRBD1 (6 bases). The CDR3 has 12 amino acids. The V gene's germline CDR1 is SGHDN and CDR2 FVKESK. Trimming took 8 bases from V and 7 from J, leaving 12 bases between them. The CDR3 here is CASQRGGQPQHF. The CDR3 DNA sequence: TGTGCCAGCCAAAGGGGGGGGCAGCCCCAGCATTTT.

The J gene is TRBJ2-2, the V gene TRBV19; 7 bases map to TRBD1. The germline CDR1 and CDR2 sequences are LNHDA and SQIVND (reference sequence). The CDR3 contains 17 residues. The V and J ends lost 4 bases and 5 bases, in that order; junction bases with no gene match: 13. The CDR3 DNA is TGTGCCAGTAGTAAGAGAGGACCCGGGACAGCTACCGGGGAGCTGTTTTTT. Translation gives CASSKRGPGTATGELFF. The full variable domain, its missing parts supplied by reference TRBV19 and TRBJ2-2, is DGGITQSPKYLFRKEGQNVTLSCEQNLNHDAMYWYRQDPGQGLRLIYYSQIVNDFQKGDIAEGYSVSREKKESFPLTVTSAQKNPTAFYLCASSKRGPGTATGELFFGEGSRLTVL.

The CDR3 region has the DNA TGCAGCGTTATGGAGTTTTTGCGACTAGCGGGAGTTCGCACTTACAATGAGCAGTTCTTC. As protein: CSVMEFLRLAGVRTYNEQFF. This sequence joins TRBV29-1 and TRBJ2-1; 12 nucleotides line up with TRBD2. Germline values: CDR1 SQVTM, CDR2 ANQGSEA. There are 20 residues in the CDR3. The ends lost 5 bases at V and 4 bases at J; junction bases unmatched: 21.

The chain couples TRBV5-4 to TRBJ2-1; the match to TRBD2 covers 13 bases. The germline V gene has CDR1 SGHNT and CDR2 YYREEE (reference sequence). The V segment lost 3 bases and the J segment 8 bases; nucleotides outside the gene matches: 5. The CDR3 covers 15 residues. For the CDR3, the DNA is TGTGCCAGCAGCTCGGGACTAGCGGGGCTACATGAGCAGTTCTTC. As protein: CASSSGLAGLHEQFF.

The rearrangement uses TRBV27 and TRBJ2-7; TRBD2 matches 13 bases. The CDR3 totals 21 residues. The V gene end was trimmed by 4 bases and the J gene end by 3 bases; junction bases not matched to a gene: 21. Germline CDR1 MNHEY, CDR2 SMNVEV (reference sequence). The CDR3 sequence: CASSSQIGLAGVLGDIYEQYF. The CDR3 nucleotides are TGTGCCAGCAGTTCCCAAATAGGACTAGCGGGAGTTTTAGGGGATATCTACGAGCAGTACTTC.

The rearrangement uses TRBV10-3 and TRBJ1-1; D is undetermined. Germline V CDR1 and CDR2: ENHRY, SYGVKD. Deletions cut 7 bases from V and 2 bases from J, with 11 bases between. This CDR3 contains 13 residues. The CDR3 nucleotides are TGTGCCATCACCGCGACTGATAACACTGAAGCTTTCTTT. Protein product: CAITATDNTEAFF.

The chain joins TRBV11-2 to TRBJ1-3, with D possibly matching TRBD1 (5 bases). The V end was cut by 5 bases, the J end by 7 bases, with 12 bases between. CDR3 length: 13 residues. CDR1 and CDR2 (germline): SGHAT, FQNNGV. The CDR3: CASSRFRGNTIYF. CDR3 DNA sequence: TGTGCCAGCAGCAGATTTCGGGGGAACACCATATATTTT.

As for this clone: A junction boundary mismatches the germline segment, possibly from a read error. Different DNA sequences within this sample yield the same CDR3. The V and J genes are TRBV10-3 and TRBJ1-6; perhaps TRBD1 as D (5 bases). This CDR3 region has 16 residues. CDR1 is ENHRY and CDR2 is SYGVKD in the germline V gene. CDR3 protein: CAISETDNSYNSPLHF. CDR3 nucleotide sequence: TGTGCCATCAGTGAGACGGACAACTCCTATAATTCCCCCCTCCACTTT.

The V call is TRBV5-1, the J call TRBJ2-6, with 7 bases aligning to TRBD1. CDR1 and CDR2 (germline): SGHRS, YFSETQ. This CDR3 has 17 residues. V lost 5 bases to trimming and J lost 0 bases; unmatched junction nucleotides: 8. Here the CDR3 DNA reads TGCGCCAGCAGAAATCCGGGACAGAACTCTGGGGCCAACGTCCTGACTTTC. It specifies CASRNPGQNSGANVLTF.